This TCR beta chain was documented in a study of cytomegalovirus exposure and HLA in healthy donors. Across the whole study: From HLA-typed donors, an early data release held approximately 85 million unique TCRs.

The donors comprised healthy bone marrow donors. The PCR had 60 Vbeta and 13 Jbeta primers. Here immunoSEQ multiplex PCR was the method, and the copy in TCRdb shows in-frame clones only, minus some. The sample includes 95,000 or so clones, about three quarters of them seen just once. The CDR3 is 11 residues long. The V end lost 6 bases, the J end lost 6 bases, and 9 bases lay between the germline ends. Germline assignment: CDR1 SNHLY and CDR2 FYNNEI. The clonotype comes from a woman aged 50 to 65 in good health and CMV-seropositive. The source material was PBMCs. The chain carries TRBV2 and TRBJ2-7; D ambiguous. Here the CDR3 reads CASRTFGEQYF. The DNA of the CDR3 is TGTGCCAGCAGGACTTTTGGCGAGCAGTACTTC.